Listed here is a single T cell receptor beta chain. V was clipped by 0 bases and J by 2 bases, with 10 bases between them. The CDR3 loop spans 15 amino acids. Germline V gene data show CDR1 as LNHNV and CDR2 as YYDKDF (reference sequence). The method was immunoSEQ multiplex PCR; TCRdb's version includes in-frame clones alone and lacks a portion of them. The repertoire holds 50,000 to 55,000 clones, with 80% to 95% as singletons. These data come from a study of T cell changes during pregnancy in multiple sclerosis. The sample was CD4+ T cells from peripheral blood mononuclear cells, taken in the third trimester of pregnancy. The receptor was isolated from a female donor with multiple sclerosis, enrolled in a pregnancy study. V is TRBV15 and J is TRBJ2-5; D uncertain. CDR3 sequence reads: CATSRERPPQETQYF. The CDR3 DNA follows: TGTGCCACCAGCAGAGAGAGGCCCCCTCAAGAGACCCAGTACTTC.